The present T cell receptor beta chain was sequenced within a study of cytomegalovirus exposure and HLA in healthy donors. Overall study results and limits: Later analysis reportedly placed an Asian-associated ancestry cluster below the roughly 600-donor mean in N-insertions. Data from an earlier analysis indicated that most TCR beta V segments were productive either about 87% or about 30% of the time. As a later analysis showed, a missense DCLRE1C variant was linked to trimming of TCR beta V- and J-genes.

PCR primers comprised 60 Vbeta and 13 Jbeta primers. Data came from immunoSEQ multiplex PCR; TCRdb stores just in-frame clones and leaves some out. The sample has fewer than 250,000 clones, around 81% seen once. V shed 4 bases and J 0 bases; nucleotides not matched to a gene: 7. CDR1 is GTSNPN, CDR2 SVGIG, per germline (reference sequence). There are 15 residues in the CDR3. A word on this clone: Its antigen is not identified.

The chain uses TRBV30 and TRBJ2-3, with 7 nucleotides matching TRBD2. The clonotype originates from a woman aged 45-65 years in good health and CMV-seropositive. The source material was PBMCs. CDR3 residues: CAWKGLAASTDTQYF. CDR3 sequence (DNA): TGTGCCTGGAAGGGCCTAGCGGCTAGCACAGATACGCAGTATTTT.